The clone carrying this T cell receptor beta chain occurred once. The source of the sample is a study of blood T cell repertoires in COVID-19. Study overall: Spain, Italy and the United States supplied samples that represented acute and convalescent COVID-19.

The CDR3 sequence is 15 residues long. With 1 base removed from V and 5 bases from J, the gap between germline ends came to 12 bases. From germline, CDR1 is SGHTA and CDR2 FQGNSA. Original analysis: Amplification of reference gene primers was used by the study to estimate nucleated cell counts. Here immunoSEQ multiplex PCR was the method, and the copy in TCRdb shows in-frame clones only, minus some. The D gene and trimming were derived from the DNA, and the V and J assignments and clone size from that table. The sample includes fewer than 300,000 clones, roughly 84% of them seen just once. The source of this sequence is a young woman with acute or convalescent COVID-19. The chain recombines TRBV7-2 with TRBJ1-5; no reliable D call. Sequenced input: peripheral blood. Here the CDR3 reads CASSLDPGSHQPQHF. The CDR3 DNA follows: TGTGCCAGCAGCTTAGATCCGGGGTCTCATCAGCCCCAGCATTTT.